This is a list of T cell receptor beta chains from one sample in a study of blood T cell repertoires in COVID-19. Sequencing used immunoSEQ multiplex PCR; TCRdb keeps in-frame clones, though not all of them. The profile covers around 180,000 clones, with around 87% appearing a single time and less than 3% taken by the ten largest. Input material: peripheral blood. These receptors originate from a woman aged 30 to 39 with active or convalescent COVID-19. Both conserved end residues are part of each CDR3.

>TRBJ2-6|TRBV7-6
CASSLRDMSSGANVLTF
>TRBJ2-2|TRBV9
CASSVEVGRTGELFF
>TRBJ2-5|TRBV6-5
CASTTLAGVAETQYF
>TRBJ2-4|TRBV11-3
CASSLFGSGILAKNIQYF
>TRBJ1-1|TRBV7-9
CASTKTGNTEAFF
>TRBJ1-3|TRBV28
CASSSPPGQAKSGNTIYF
>TRBJ2-1|TRBV11-2
CASSLPASERSYNEQFF
>TRBJ1-1|TRBV15
CATSRGRQAAEAFF
>TRBJ2-7|TRBV4-1
CASSLHSGSSYEQYF
>TRBJ2-2|TRBV15
CATSRDRGLAGGPGELFF
>TRBJ2-2|TRBV10-2
CASSDRWEYTGELFF
>TRBJ2-7|TRBV5-5
CASSVRTNYEQYF
>TRBJ1-4|TRBV25-1
CASSPSGTGYEKLFF
>TRBJ2-2|TRBV5-6
CASSLVDRYTGELFF
>TRBJ2-2|TRBV24-1
CATSESSDSNTGELFF
>TRBJ1-4|TRBV27
CASSTRGPNEKLFF